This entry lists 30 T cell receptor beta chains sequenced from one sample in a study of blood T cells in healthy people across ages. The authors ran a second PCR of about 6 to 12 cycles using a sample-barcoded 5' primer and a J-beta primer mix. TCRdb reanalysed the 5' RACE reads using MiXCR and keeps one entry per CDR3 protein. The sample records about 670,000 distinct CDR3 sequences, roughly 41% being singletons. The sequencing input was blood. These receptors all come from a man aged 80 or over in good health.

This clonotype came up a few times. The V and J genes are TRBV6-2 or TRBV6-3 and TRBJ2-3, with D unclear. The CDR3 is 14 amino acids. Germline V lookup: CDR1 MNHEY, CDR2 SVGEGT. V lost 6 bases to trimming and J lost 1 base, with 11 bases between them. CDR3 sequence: CASRREVGTDTQYF. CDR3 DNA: TGTGCCAGCAGGCGCGAGGTGGGCACAGATACGCAGTATTTT.

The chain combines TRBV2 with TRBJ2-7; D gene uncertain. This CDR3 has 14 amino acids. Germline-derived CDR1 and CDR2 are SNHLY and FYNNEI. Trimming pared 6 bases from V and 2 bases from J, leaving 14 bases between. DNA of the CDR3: TGTGCCAGCAGGCCCCCAGAAAAAACCTACGAGCAGTACTTC. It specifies CASRPPEKTYEQYF.

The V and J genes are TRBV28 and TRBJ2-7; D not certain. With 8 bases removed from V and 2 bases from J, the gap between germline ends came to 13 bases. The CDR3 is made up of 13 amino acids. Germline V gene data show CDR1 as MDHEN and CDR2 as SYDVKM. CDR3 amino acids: CASRRSRTYEQYF. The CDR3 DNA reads TGTGCCAGCCGGCGGTCCCGTACCTACGAGCAGTACTTC.

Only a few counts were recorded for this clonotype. The CDR3 sequence is CSVWVAEPSSYNEQFF. The CDR3 DNA follows: TGCAGCGTTTGGGTAGCGGAACCGAGCTCCTACAATGAGCAGTTCTTC. The V gene is TRBV29-1, the J gene TRBJ2-1; possible D gene TRBD2, 6 bases. Germline loops: CDR1 SQVTM, CDR2 ANQGSEA. The CDR3 is made up of 16 amino acids. Trimming took 5 bases from V and 0 from J, leaving 17 bases between them.

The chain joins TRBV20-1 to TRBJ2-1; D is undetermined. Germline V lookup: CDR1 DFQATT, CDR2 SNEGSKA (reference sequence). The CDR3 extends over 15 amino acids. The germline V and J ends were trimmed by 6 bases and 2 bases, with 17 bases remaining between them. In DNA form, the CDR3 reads TGCAGTGCCGCAGATGTAGAAAAAGCCTACAATGAGCAGTTCTTC. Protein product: CSAADVEKAYNEQFF.

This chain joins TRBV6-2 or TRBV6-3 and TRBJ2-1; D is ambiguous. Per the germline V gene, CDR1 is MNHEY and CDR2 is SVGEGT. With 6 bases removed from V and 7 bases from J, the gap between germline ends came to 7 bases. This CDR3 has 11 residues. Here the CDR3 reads CASSPVNEQFF. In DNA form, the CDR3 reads TGTGCCAGCAGCCCCGTGAATGAGCAGTTCTTC.

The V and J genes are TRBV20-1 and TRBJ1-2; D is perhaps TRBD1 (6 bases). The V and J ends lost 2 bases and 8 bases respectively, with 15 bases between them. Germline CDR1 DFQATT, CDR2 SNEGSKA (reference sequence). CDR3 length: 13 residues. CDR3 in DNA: TGCAGTGCTAGATACACAGGGAGGAAGGGCTACACCTTC. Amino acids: CSARYTGRKGYTF.

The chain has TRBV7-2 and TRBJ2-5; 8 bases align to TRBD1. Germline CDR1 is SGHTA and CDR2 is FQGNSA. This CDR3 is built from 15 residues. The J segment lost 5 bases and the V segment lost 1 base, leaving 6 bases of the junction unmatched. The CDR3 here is CASSLDRTGTETQYF. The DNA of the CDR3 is TGTGCCAGCAGCTTAGATAGGACAGGGACGGAGACCCAGTACTTC. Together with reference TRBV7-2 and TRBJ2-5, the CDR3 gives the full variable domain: GAGVSQSPSNKVTEKGKDVELRCDPISGHTALYWYRQSLGQGLEFLIYFQGNSAPDKSGLPSDRFSAERTGGSVSTLTIQRTQQEDSAVYLCASSLDRTGTETQYFGPGTRLLVL.

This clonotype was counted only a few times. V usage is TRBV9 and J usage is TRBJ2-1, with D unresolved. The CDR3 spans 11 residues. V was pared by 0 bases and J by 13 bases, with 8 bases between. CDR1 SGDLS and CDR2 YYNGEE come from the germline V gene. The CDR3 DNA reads TGTGCCAGCAGCGTAGGACTTATTCAGTTCTTC. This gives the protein CASSVGLIQFF. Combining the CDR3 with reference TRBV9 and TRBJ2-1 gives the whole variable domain DSGVTQTPKHLITATGQRVTLRCSPRSGDLSVYWYQQSLDQGLQFLIQYYNGEERAKGNILERFSAQQFPDLHSELNLSSLELGDSALYFCASSVGLIQFFGPGTRLTVL.

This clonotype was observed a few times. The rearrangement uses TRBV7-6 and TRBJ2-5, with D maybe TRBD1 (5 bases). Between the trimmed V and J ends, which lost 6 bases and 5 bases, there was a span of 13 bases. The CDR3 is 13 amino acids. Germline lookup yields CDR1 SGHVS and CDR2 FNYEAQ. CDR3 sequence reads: CASRDPGWETQYF. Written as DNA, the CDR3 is TGTGCCAGCAGGGACCCAGGGTGGGAGACCCAGTACTTC. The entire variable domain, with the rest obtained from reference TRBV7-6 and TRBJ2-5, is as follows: GAGVSQSPRYKVTKRGQDVALRCDPISGHVSLYWYRQALGQGPEFLTYFNYEAQQDKSGLPNDRFSAERPEGSISTLTIQRTEQRDSAMYRCASRDPGWETQYFGPGTRLLVL.

The CDR3 sequence is CASSALLSYNEQFF. The CDR3 DNA is TGCGCCAGCAGCGCCCTTCTGTCCTACAATGAGCAGTTCTTC. The chain recombines TRBV5-1 with TRBJ2-1; D is unresolved. V was trimmed by 4 bases and J by 1 base, leaving 9 bases between them. The CDR3 length is 14 residues. Germline CDR1 reads SGHRS; CDR2 reads YFSETQ.

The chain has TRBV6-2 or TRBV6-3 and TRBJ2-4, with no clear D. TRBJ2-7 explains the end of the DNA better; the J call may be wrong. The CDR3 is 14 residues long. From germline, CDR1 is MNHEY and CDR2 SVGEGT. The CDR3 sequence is CASRSPGRGYEQYF. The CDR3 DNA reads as TGTGCCAGCAGGAGCCCCGGTAGAGGCTACGAGCAGTACTTC.

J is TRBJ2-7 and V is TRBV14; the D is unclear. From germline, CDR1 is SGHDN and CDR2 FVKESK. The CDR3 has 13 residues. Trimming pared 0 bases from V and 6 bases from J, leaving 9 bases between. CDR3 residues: CASSQDLAGEQYF. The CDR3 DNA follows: TGTGCCAGCAGCCAAGATCTTGCCGGCGAGCAGTACTTC.

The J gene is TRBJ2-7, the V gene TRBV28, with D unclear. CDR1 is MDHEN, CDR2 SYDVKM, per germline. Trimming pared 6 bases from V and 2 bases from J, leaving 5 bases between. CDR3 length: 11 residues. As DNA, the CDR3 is TGTGCCAGCAGAACTCCCTACGAGCAGTACTTC. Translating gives CASRTPYEQYF. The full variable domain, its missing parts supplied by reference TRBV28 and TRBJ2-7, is DVKVTQSSRYLVKRTGEKVFLECVQDMDHENMFWYRQDPGLGLRLIYFSYDVKMKEKGDIPEGYSVSREKKERFSLILESASTNQTSMYLCASRTPYEQYFGPGTRLTVT.

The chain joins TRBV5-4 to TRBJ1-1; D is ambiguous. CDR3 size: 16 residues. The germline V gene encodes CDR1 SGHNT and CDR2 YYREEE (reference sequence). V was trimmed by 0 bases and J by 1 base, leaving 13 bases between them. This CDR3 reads CASSLGHNFRNTEAFF. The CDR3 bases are TGTGCCAGCAGCTTGGGCCACAATTTTAGGAACACTGAAGCTTTCTTT.

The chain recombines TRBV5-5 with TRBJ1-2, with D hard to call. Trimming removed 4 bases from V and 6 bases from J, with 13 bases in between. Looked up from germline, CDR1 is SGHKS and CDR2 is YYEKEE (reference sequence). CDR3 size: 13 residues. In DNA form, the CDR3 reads TGTGCCAGCAGCGTGGTAGGGAACCATGGCTACACCTTC. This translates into CASSVVGNHGYTF. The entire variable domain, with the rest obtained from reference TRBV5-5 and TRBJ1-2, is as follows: DAGVTQSPTHLIKTRGQQVTLRCSPISGHKSVSWYQQVLGQGPQFIFQYYEKEERGRGNFPDRFSARQFPNYSSELNVNALLLGDSALYLCASSVVGNHGYTFGSGTRLTVV.

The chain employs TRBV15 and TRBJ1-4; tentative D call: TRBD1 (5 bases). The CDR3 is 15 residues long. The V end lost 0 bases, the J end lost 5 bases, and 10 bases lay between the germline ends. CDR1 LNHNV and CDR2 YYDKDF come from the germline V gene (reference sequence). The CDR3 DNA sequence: TGTGCCACCAGCAGAGAAAGGGGCTCCAATGAAAAACTGTTTTTT. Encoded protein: CATSRERGSNEKLFF.

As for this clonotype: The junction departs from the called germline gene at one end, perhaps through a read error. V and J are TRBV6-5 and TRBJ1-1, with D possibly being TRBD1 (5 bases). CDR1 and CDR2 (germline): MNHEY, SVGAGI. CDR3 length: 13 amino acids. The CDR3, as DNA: TGTGCCAACAGTCGCGGGGCGAACACTGAAGCTTTCTTT. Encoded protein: CANSRGANTEAFF.

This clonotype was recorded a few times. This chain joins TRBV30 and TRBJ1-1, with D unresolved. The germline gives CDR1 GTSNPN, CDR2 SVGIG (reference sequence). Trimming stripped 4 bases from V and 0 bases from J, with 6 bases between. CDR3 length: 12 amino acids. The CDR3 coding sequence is TGTGCCTGGAACGTGTTGAACACTGAAGCTTTCTTT. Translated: CAWNVLNTEAFF.

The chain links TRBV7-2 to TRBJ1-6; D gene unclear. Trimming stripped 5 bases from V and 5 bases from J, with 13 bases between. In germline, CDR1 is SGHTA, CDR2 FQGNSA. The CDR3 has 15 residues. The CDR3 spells CASSAWTVNNSPLHF. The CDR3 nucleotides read TGTGCCAGCAGCGCTTGGACGGTAAATAATTCACCCCTCCACTTT.

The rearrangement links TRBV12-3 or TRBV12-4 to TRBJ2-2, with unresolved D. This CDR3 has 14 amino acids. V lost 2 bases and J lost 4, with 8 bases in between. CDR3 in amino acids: CASSLRATTGELFF. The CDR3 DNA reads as TGTGCCAGCAGTTTACGGGCAACCACCGGGGAGCTGTTTTTT.

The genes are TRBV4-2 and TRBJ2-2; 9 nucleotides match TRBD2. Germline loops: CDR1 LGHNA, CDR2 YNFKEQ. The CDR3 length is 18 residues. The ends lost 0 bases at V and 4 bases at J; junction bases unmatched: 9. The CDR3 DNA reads TGTGCCAGCAGCCAAGATTTCGCGGGGGGGCAGATCACCGGGGAGCTGTTTTTT. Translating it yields CASSQDFAGGQITGELFF.

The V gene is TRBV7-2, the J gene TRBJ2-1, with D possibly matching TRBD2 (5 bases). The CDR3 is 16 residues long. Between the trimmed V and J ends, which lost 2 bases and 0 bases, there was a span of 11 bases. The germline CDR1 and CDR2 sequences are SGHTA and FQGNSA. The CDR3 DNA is TGTGCCAGCAGCTTAAATCCGGCGGGCTCCTACAATGAGCAGTTCTTC. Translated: CASSLNPAGSYNEQFF. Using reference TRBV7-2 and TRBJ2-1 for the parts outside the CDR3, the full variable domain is GAGVSQSPSNKVTEKGKDVELRCDPISGHTALYWYRQSLGQGLEFLIYFQGNSAPDKSGLPSDRFSAERTGGSVSTLTIQRTQQEDSAVYLCASSLNPAGSYNEQFFGPGTRLTVL.

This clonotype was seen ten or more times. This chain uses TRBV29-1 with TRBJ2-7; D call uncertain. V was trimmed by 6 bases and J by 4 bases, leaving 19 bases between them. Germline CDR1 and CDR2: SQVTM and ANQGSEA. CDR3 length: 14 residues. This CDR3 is CSVRTGGQLYEQYF. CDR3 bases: TGCAGCGTACGGACGGGCGGCCAACTGTACGAGCAGTACTTC.

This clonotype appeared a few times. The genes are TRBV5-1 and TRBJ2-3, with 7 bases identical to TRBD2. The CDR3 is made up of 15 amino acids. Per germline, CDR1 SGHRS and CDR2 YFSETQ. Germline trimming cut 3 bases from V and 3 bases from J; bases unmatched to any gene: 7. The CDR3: CASSSGLGGTDTQYF. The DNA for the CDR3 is TGCGCCAGCAGCTCCGGACTAGGTGGTACAGATACGCAGTATTTT.

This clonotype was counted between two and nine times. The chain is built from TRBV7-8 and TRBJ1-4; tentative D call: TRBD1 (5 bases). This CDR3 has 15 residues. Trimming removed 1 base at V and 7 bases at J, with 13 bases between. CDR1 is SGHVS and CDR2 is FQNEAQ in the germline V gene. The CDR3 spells CASSLGPGWAEKLFF. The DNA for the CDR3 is TGTGCCAGCAGCTTAGGCCCAGGGTGGGCTGAAAAACTGTTTTTT.

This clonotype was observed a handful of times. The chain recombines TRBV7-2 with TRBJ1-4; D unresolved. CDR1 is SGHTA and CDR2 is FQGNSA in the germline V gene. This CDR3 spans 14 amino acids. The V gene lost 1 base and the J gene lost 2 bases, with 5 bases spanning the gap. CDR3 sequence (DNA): TGTGCCAGCAGCTTAGGACCGACTAATGAAAAACTGTTTTTT. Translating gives CASSLGPTNEKLFF.

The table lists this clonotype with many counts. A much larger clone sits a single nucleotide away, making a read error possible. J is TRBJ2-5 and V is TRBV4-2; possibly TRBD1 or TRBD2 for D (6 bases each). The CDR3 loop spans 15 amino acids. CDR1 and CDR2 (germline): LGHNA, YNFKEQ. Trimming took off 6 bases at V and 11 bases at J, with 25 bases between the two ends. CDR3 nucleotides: TGTGCCAGCAGAGCCAACAGGGCTGCCGGGGGTGAGCAGTACTTC. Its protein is CASRANRAAGGEQYF.

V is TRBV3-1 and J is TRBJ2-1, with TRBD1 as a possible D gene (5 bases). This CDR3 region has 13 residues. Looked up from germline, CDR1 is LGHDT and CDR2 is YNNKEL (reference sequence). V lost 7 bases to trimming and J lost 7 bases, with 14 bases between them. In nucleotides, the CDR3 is TGTGCCAGCAACACAAATCAGGGAAATGAGCAGTTCTTC. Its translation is CASNTNQGNEQFF.

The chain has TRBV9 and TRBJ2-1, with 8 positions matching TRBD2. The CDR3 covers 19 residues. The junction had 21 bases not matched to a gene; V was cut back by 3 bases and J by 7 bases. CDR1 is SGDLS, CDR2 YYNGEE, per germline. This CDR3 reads CASSEGGSGTSGSMNEQFF. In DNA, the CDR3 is TGTGCCAGCAGCGAGGGGGGGTCAGGAACCAGCGGGAGTATGAATGAGCAGTTCTTC.